This T cell receptor (beta chain) was recovered during a study of cytomegalovirus exposure and HLA in healthy donors (dated by TCRdb to 2017 to 2019). Study-level background: An earlier analysis of roughly 610 of the donors reported approximately 280 Gb of sequence data and around 100 million unique TCR beta sequences obtained from about 179 million T cells. About 280 gigabases of sequencing data and tens of millions of unique TCR sequences were included in an early release covering over 600 HLA-typed donors. In a later genetic analysis, genome-wide SNP genotypes for about 65% of the roughly 700 donors were used, and that subset was treated as a discovery cohort. HLA typing covered class I and class II loci at four-digit resolution. The study profiled the T cell repertoires of fewer than 850 subjects by immunosequencing and related them to cytomegalovirus serostatus. A separate validation cohort of about 110 different subjects was used in addition to the roughly 700-subject first cohort. To decide whether each TCR beta V gene segment behaved as functional or pseudogenic, an earlier analysis of approximately 590 of the donors relied on high-throughput TCR beta sequencing. The study was designed to test whether signatures of past pathogen exposure could be identified by cataloging public T cell receptors. All discovery cohort repertoires had been generated on a single sequencing platform. The genetic ancestry cluster associated with self-reported Caucasian donors included roughly four fifths of the approximately 410 genotyped donors. Among some 400 genotyped donors of the cohort, an average of approximately 240,000 unique TCR beta nucleotide sequences were sequenced per donor, roughly 20% of them non-productive. Donor age, sex, ethnicity and CMV serostatus were collected together with the repertoire data. To predict cytomegalovirus infection status, the study brought together high-throughput TCR immunosequencing, statistical association of individual TCRs with disease status, and machine learning. To study patterns of TCR occurrence, a later analysis re-analyzed previously published TCR beta repertoires from more than 550 donors and added high-resolution HLA genotyping. A handful of DR-DQ haplotypes were treated as single units for association and clustering because of strong linkage in the cohort. Typing coverage varied by locus: roughly 629-640 donors for A, B, C, DRB1 and DQB1; roughly 520 for DQA1; more than 600 for DPA1; approximately 450 for DPB1. Rather than drawing on any new phenotypic data, the later analysis identified candidate immune exposures from TCR beta sequences and the way those sequences occurred across donors.

The junction shows trimming of 5 bases on V and 1 base on J, plus 14 bases between the germline ends. The germline V gene (reference sequence) gives CDR1 as WNHNN and CDR2 as SYGVQD. From its cysteine to its phenylalanine, the CDR3 spans 15 amino acids. The DNA shown is the 45-base CDR3, in frame from base 1. The paper as a whole reports these results and caveats: Presence/absence analyses assumed roughly uniform sequencing depth across donors, an assumption that may not hold. A few of the identified cytomegalovirus-associated TCR beta chains were confirmed in vitro to be specific for cytomegalovirus antigens. A cluster of highly shared sequence variants was judged likely to be a technical artifact of the sequencing pipeline. At a false discovery rate of 0.05, a later analysis linked around 17,000 TCR beta sequences to specific HLA alleles. Linkage disequilibrium might explain the correlated functional status among segregating V segments, but an unknown experimental factor could not be ruled out. Because the 87-base-pair reads could not distinguish some IMGT-functional V segments, including TRBV6-2 and TRBV6-3, those segments were excluded. According to a later genetic analysis, donors in an Asian-associated ancestry cluster had fewer N-insertions in productive TCRs than the approximately 630-donor mean. HLA typing was unavailable for some donors at each locus, so association tests used only the typed subset. A further reported finding was that TCR beta sequences accurately predicted the HLA-A and HLA-B alleles for most subjects in the first cohort. In both the original and validation cohorts, the classifier was reported to diagnose cytomegalovirus status with high specificity and sensitivity. In a later analysis, several top co-occurrence clusters were reported to appear linked to parvovirus B19, influenza, CMV and Epstein-Barr virus. In this cohort, only TCR beta chains were sequenced, and detectable features were limited by the absence of alpha or paired-chain data. The study gave a list of about 150 TCR beta chains associated with cytomegalovirus. According to the authors, the approach could potentially be generalized to other disease states and immunological phenotypes. Because counts were too low, some 16 rarely observed V segments, including chromosome 9 orphons, were excluded from the earlier analysis of around 590 of the donors. Broadly in line with IMGT annotations, most TCR beta V segments showed up in productive rearrangements about 87% or about 30% of the time in an earlier analysis of 450 to 600 of the donors. Strong co-occurrence of HLA alleles, especially DR and DQ, made assigning TCR associations to individual alleles difficult. According to a later analysis, most CMV-associated TCR beta chains appeared to be HLA-restricted, and the HLA associations seemed to be driven largely by CMV exposure. Across donors, most TCR sequences were observed very rarely, whereas some public TCRs were present in many individuals. Immune exposure information for the cohort was limited to CMV serostatus. In a later analysis, the rate of TCR association differed among HLA loci, with DRB1 alleles having the most associated TCRs and HLA-C alleles having the fewest. In a later analysis, HLA-associated TCR beta chains showed more clonal expansion and lower generation probabilities than non-associated chains that were equally common. In a later genetic analysis, a missense DCLRE1C variant was associated with V-gene and J-gene trimming of TCR beta chains, and the association was replicated in an independent cohort.

The cohort consisted of 650 to 850 healthy bone marrow donors. All cohort members were sampled while nominally healthy, although unrecorded immune exposures were likely present. The donor was CMV seronegative and was included in the group of about 350 seronegative cohort members. A peripheral blood sample was collected from each donor, and TCR beta sequencing was performed on peripheral blood mononuclear cells. Genomic DNA extraction from the blood cell samples was performed with the Qiagen DNeasy Blood Extraction Kit. Library prep was done by the immunoSEQ multiplex PCR assay. A mixture of 60 forward primers for TCR Vbeta segments and 13 reverse primers for TCR Jbeta segments was used in the multiplex PCR. The CDR3 region of rearranged TCR beta genes was amplified from genomic DNA by a multiplex PCR assay. The amplified TCR beta libraries were sequenced on the Illumina HiSeq System as 87-base-pair reads. The paper's processing steps were these. Across the 700 or so repertoires, a later analysis counted tens of millions of unique TCR beta chains, around 11 million of which were shared by at least two donors. Raw reads were error-corrected and collapsed into unique sequences with a nearest-neighbor algorithm that merged closely related sequences to remove PCR and sequencing errors. Alignment of CDR3 sequences to IMGT reference sequences was used to assign V, D and J gene segments. For a sequence to be retained, a match of at least six nucleotides to both a V gene segment and a J gene segment was required. A rearrangement counted as productive if the CDR3 had no stop codons and remained in frame with V and J, and every other rearrangement counted as non-productive. Following IMGT convention, CDR3 was defined as the stretch from the second conserved V-encoded cysteine to the conserved J-encoded phenylalanine. In an earlier analysis of approximately 590 of the donors, sequences lacking an unambiguous match to a single V gene segment were excluded. An earlier analysis of several hundred of the donors called V segments functional above 56.7% productive rearrangements and segregating when the between-donor standard deviation exceeded 5%. To diagnose cytomegalovirus status from the catalog of TCR beta chain sequences, a statistical classification framework was built. V and J gene assignment, in a later analysis, came from comparing TCR nucleotide sequences with IMGT/GENE-DB human TR gene sequences. The TCRdist pipeline was used in a later analysis to assign CDR3 sequences and most-parsimonious VDJ recombination scenarios. In a later analysis, each TCR beta chain was defined by its CDR3 amino acid sequence together with its V-gene family, and reads lacking a unique V-gene family were excluded. A later analysis removed 600 or so highly shared, low-generation-probability nucleotide sequences to deal with suspected cross-contamination and a sequencing artifact. In a later analysis, a clonal expansion index was calculated for each public chain from normalized within-repertoire ranks of inferred template counts. In a later analysis, generation probabilities were computed with a VDJ recombination model fitted to out-of-frame rearrangements, and the resulting probabilities were checked against IGoR. Hypergeometric tests were used in a later analysis to score TCR-TCR, TCR-HLA and TCR-CMV co-occurrence, with a repertoire-size bias correction applied to the TCR pairs. False discovery rates were estimated in a later analysis by permuting HLA or CMV assignments 20 times. A later analysis grouped co-occurring TCRs with DBSCAN, adding TCRdist sequence similarity when clustering within HLA-allele-positive subsets. Repertoires with fewer than 30,000 or more than 120,000 public chains, plus five repertoires with anomalous nucleotide sharing, were excluded from co-occurrence clustering. TCRdb obtained this table from immuneACCESS and retained in-frame rearrangements with V and J assigned. These tables miss some clones; where compared with another copy, unresolved V genes account for less than half of the shortfall, and the remainder is unexplained. V and J calls and clone size follow that table, whereas D and trimming were derived from the DNA. The table for this sample lists about 140,000 clones; more than 70% of them were counted only once. Clones ranked in the top ten supply roughly 2.4% of the sample.

Regarding this clone: It has no known antigen specificity. There are no base qualities to consult, and no much larger clone falls within one base.

The sequenced material came from PBMCs. The TCR sequence derives from a man aged 50-59 years in good health and CMV-seronegative. The chain is assembled from TRBV10-1 and TRBJ1-1, and the D gene may be TRBD1, 6 bases matching. The CDR3 region reads CASSRHREENTEAFF. In nucleotide form, the sequence is TGCGCCAGCAGTCGGCACAGGGAAGAGAACACTGAAGCTTTCTTT.